Listed below are T cell receptor beta chains from one sample, sequenced in a study of human CD4 T cells and Enterobacteriaceae. Sequenced by immunoSEQ multiplex PCR; TCRdb stores in-frame clones only, minus some. The table includes about 590 clones, about 40% detected once. The specimen was bacteria-reactive CD4+ T cells grown in culture. Receptor source: a human donor in good health. CDR3s include the opening cysteine and the closing phenylalanine or tryptophan. D genes are given only for firm matches. Where a row states a size, it is once, few, many or the class of an expanded clone; other rows omit it.

j_gene: TRBJ2-2; abundance: -; v_gene: TRBV9; d_gene: -; len: 16; CDR3aa: CASSVGTGGFPGELFF; CDR3nt: TGTGCCAGCAGCGTAGGCACGGGTGGATTCCCGGGGGAGCTGTTTTTT
j_gene: TRBJ2-7; abundance: few; v_gene: TRBV6-7; d_gene: TRBD1; len: 17; CDR3aa: CASSYSYTPTGSHEQYF; CDR3nt: TGTGCCAGCAGTTACTCTTACACCCCGACAGGGAGCCACGAGCAGTACTTC
j_gene: TRBJ2-1; abundance: -; v_gene: TRBV6-1; d_gene: -; len: 15; CDR3aa: CASTRRDSDYNEQFF; CDR3nt: TGTGCCAGCACCCGGAGGGACAGTGACTACAATGAGCAGTTCTTC
j_gene: TRBJ2-1; abundance: large; v_gene: TRBV12-5; d_gene: -; len: 17; CDR3aa: CASGLDRQGGGLHEQFF; CDR3nt: TGTGCTAGTGGTTTGGATAGACAGGGAGGGGGTCTCCATGAGCAGTTCTTC
j_gene: TRBJ1-2; abundance: few; v_gene: TRBV5-1; d_gene: -; len: 13; CDR3aa: CASNYLRRYGYTF; CDR3nt: TGCGCCAGCAACTACCTTCGGCGTTATGGCTACACCTTC
j_gene: TRBJ2-7; abundance: -; v_gene: TRBV10-3; d_gene: TRBD2; len: 15; CDR3aa: CASRPPGLAGGEQYF; CDR3nt: TGTGCCAGCAGACCCCCGGGACTAGCGGGAGGGGAGCAGTACTTC
j_gene: TRBJ2-7; abundance: few; v_gene: TRBV5-4; d_gene: TRBD1; len: 14; CDR3aa: CASSRRDRASEQYF; CDR3nt: TGTGCCAGCAGCCGCCGGGACAGGGCGTCCGAGCAGTACTTC
j_gene: TRBJ1-1; abundance: -; v_gene: TRBV11-3; d_gene: -; len: 14; CDR3aa: CASSLTVMNTEAFF; CDR3nt: TGTGCCAGCAGCCTGACGGTTATGAACACTGAAGCTTTCTTT
j_gene: TRBJ2-5; abundance: large; v_gene: TRBV19; d_gene: TRBD1; len: 15; CDR3aa: CASSNTGTGQATQYF; CDR3nt: TGTGCCAGTAGTAACACCGGGACAGGTCAGGCGACCCAGTACTTC
j_gene: TRBJ2-6; abundance: -; v_gene: TRBV18; d_gene: -; len: 15; CDR3aa: CASSQAGSGANVLTF; CDR3nt: TGTGCCAGCTCACAGGCGGGGTCTGGGGCCAACGTCCTGACTTTC
j_gene: TRBJ2-7; abundance: -; v_gene: TRBV11-2; d_gene: TRBD1; len: 14; CDR3aa: CASSSGTGVGEQYF; CDR3nt: TGTGCCAGCAGCTCCGGGACAGGGGTCGGAGAGCAGTACTTC
j_gene: TRBJ2-7; abundance: medium-sized; v_gene: TRBV7-2; d_gene: TRBD1; len: 15; CDR3aa: CASSSTGTGGIEQYF; CDR3nt: TGTGCCAGCAGCTCAACCGGGACAGGGGGCATCGAGCAGTACTTC
j_gene: TRBJ1-6; abundance: few; v_gene: TRBV10-3; d_gene: -; len: 13; CDR3aa: CAIRPEHNSPLHF; CDR3nt: TGTGCCATCAGGCCTGAGCATAATTCACCCCTCCACTTT
j_gene: TRBJ2-3; abundance: medium-sized; v_gene: TRBV28; d_gene: TRBD2; len: 15; CDR3aa: CASSPAGLAGDTQYF; CDR3nt: TGTGCCAGCAGTCCCGCGGGACTAGCGGGAGATACGCAGTATTTT
j_gene: TRBJ1-3; abundance: -; v_gene: TRBV11-2; d_gene: -; len: 15; CDR3aa: CASSIGQFSGNTIYF; CDR3nt: TGTGCCAGCAGCATAGGACAGTTCTCTGGAAACACCATATATTTT
j_gene: TRBJ2-7; abundance: few; v_gene: TRBV2; d_gene: TRBD1; len: 17; CDR3aa: CASSYSYTPTGSHEQYF; CDR3nt: TGTGCCAGCAGTTACTCTTACACCCCGACAGGGAGCCACGAGCAGTACTTC
j_gene: TRBJ2-6; abundance: -; v_gene: TRBV7-5; d_gene: -; len: 17; CDR3aa: CARKLTSRQSRANVLTF; CDR3nt: TGTGCCAGAAAACTAACAAGTAGACAAAGTCGGGCCAACGTCCTGACTTTC
j_gene: TRBJ1-5; abundance: -; v_gene: TRBV6-4; d_gene: -; len: 14; CDR3aa: CASSVSGGNQPQHF; CDR3nt: TGTGCCAGCAGTGTGTCAGGGGGCAATCAGCCCCAGCATTTT
j_gene: TRBJ2-7; abundance: -; v_gene: TRBV6-5; d_gene: -; len: 15; CDR3aa: CASSLHSSGGYEQYF; CDR3nt: TGTGCCAGCAGCCTCCACAGTAGCGGAGGTTACGAGCAGTACTTC
j_gene: TRBJ2-7; abundance: -; v_gene: TRBV11-3; d_gene: TRBD1; len: 14; CDR3aa: CASSRRDRASEQYF; CDR3nt: TGTGCCAGCAGCCGCCGGGACAGGGCGTCCGAGCAGTACTTC
j_gene: TRBJ2-7; abundance: -; v_gene: TRBV6-5; d_gene: TRBD2; len: 15; CDR3aa: CASSTSGGSSYEQYF; CDR3nt: TGTGCCAGCAGCACGAGCGGGGGGAGCTCCTACGAGCAGTACTTC
j_gene: TRBJ2-1; abundance: -; v_gene: TRBV6-5; d_gene: TRBD1; len: 13; CDR3aa: CATRDRTYNEQFF; CDR3nt: TGTGCCACGAGGGACAGAACCTACAATGAGCAGTTCTTC
j_gene: TRBJ2-7; abundance: -; v_gene: TRBV6-5; d_gene: TRBD1; len: 15; CDR3aa: CASSPRTGGWGEQYF; CDR3nt: TGTGCCAGCAGCCCGCGGACAGGGGGCTGGGGGGAGCAGTACTTC
j_gene: TRBJ2-7; abundance: -; v_gene: TRBV6-1; d_gene: TRBD2; len: 15; CDR3aa: CASIRTSGSLYEQYF; CDR3nt: TGTGCCAGCATCCGGACTAGCGGGAGTCTTTACGAGCAGTACTTC
j_gene: TRBJ2-3; abundance: few; v_gene: TRBV18; d_gene: -; len: 15; CDR3aa: CASSPAGRGTDTQYF; CDR3nt: TGTGCCAGCTCACCAGCGGGGAGAGGGACAGATACGCAGTATTTT
j_gene: TRBJ2-4; abundance: few; v_gene: TRBV18; d_gene: TRBD2; len: 15; CDR3aa: CASSPAGAGENIQYF; CDR3nt: TGTGCCAGCTCACCCGCTGGAGCGGGGGAAAACATTCAGTACTTC